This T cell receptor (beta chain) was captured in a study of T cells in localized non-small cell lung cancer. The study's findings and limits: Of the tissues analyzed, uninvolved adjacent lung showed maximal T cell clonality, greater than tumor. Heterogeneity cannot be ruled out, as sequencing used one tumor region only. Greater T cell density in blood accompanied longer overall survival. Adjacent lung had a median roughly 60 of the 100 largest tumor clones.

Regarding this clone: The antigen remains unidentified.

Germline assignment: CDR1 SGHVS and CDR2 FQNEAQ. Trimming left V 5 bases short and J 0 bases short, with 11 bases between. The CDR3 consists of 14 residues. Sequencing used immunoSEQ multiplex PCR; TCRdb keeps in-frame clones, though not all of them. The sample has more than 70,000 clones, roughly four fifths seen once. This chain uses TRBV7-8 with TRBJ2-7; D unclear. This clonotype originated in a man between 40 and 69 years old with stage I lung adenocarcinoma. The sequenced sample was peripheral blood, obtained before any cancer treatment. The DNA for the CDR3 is TGTGCCAGCAGCCGACTCACCGCCTCCTACGAGCAGTACTTC. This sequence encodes CASSRLTASYEQYF.